This T cell receptor (beta chain) is drawn from a study of TIL therapy for anti-PD-1-resistant metastatic lung cancer. About the research overall: Median tumor PD-L1 proportion score was under 7.5%. Several tumors were EGFR-mutant and two were ALK-rearranged. By whole-exome sequencing, median non-synonymous tumor mutation burden was more than 1.2 mutations per megabase.

Study-level results: The cohort had more treatment-naive, never-smoker and oncogene-addicted patients than typical.

Time point given: pre-treatment sample, taken before nivolumab and TIL therapy. As to this clone: Its antigen is unidentified.

The immunoSEQ assay was v3. Libraries were prepared by immunoSEQ multiplex PCR; TCRdb keeps only in-frame clonotypes and omits some of them. Among 9,000 to 15,000 clones listed, about 80% were seen once. This receptor was taken from a person aged 25 to 80 with non-small cell lung cancer. Sample: blood, taken at baseline.

CDR3 residues: CASSPGGVAGGTYEQYF. CDR3 nucleotide sequence: TGCGCCAGCAGCCCAGGTGGTGTCGCGGGAGGAACTTACGAGCAGTACTTC. The chain employs TRBV4-1 and TRBJ2-7, with 8 bases identical to TRBD2. This CDR3 contains 17 residues. The trim removed 4 bases at V and 4 bases at J, leaving 15 bases unmatched. The V gene's germline CDR1 is MGHRA and CDR2 YSYEKL.